Presented here are 6 T cell receptor beta chains from one specimen sequenced in a study of blood T cell repertoires in COVID-19. Here immunoSEQ multiplex PCR was the method, and the copy in TCRdb shows in-frame clones only, minus some. The table includes fewer than 15,000 clones, roughly 80% detected once. Sequencing was done on a sample of peripheral blood. These receptor sequences come from a human donor in a cohort sampled during active COVID-19.

To note about this clone: It is unclear where the CDR3 begins or ends on the DNA, so no DNA is shown, and the CDR3 is as TCRdb lists it. This chain uses TRBV4-1 with TRBJ1-2; the table assigns TRBD1, which was not confirmed against the DNA. Germline-derived CDR1 and CDR2 are MGHRA and YSYEKL. The CDR3 region is 18 residues in length, termini included. Here the CDR3 reads CASSQVGTGALYRNGHTF.

The rearrangement uses TRBV30 and TRBJ1-1; the D is unclear. Germline V lookup: CDR1 GTSNPN, CDR2 SVGIG (reference sequence). This CDR3 contains 13 residues. V was shortened by 2 bases and J by 10 bases, with 17 bases between the two germline ends. The CDR3 here is CAWSSGPPGRAFF. CDR3 bases: TGTGCCTGGAGTTCAGGCCCGCCCGGGAGAGCTTTCTTT.

The rearrangement joins TRBV19 to TRBJ2-7, with 15 bases that match TRBD2. The trim removed 5 bases at V and 4 bases at J, leaving 9 bases unmatched. The CDR3 length is 17 residues. Germline loops: CDR1 LNHDA, CDR2 SQIVND (reference sequence). CDR3 sequence reads: CASSVGLAGGKLYEQYF. The CDR3 DNA sequence: TGTGCCAGTAGTGTCGGACTAGCGGGGGGGAAATTGTACGAGCAGTACTTC.

The CDR3 loop is CASSREGGRTEAFF. The CDR3 region has the DNA TGTGCCAGCAGCCGCGAGGGGGGGCGAACTGAAGCTTTCTTT. This chain connects TRBV5-4 to TRBJ1-1; a weak D match, TRBD1 (6 bases). V lost 4 bases, J lost 5 bases, and 15 bases lay in between. This CDR3 has 14 residues. In germline, CDR1 is SGHNT, CDR2 YYREEE (reference sequence).

The rearrangement uses TRBV11-3 and TRBJ2-5; possibly TRBD2 for D (6 bases). The length of the CDR3 is 15 residues. Trimming removed 5 bases from V and 5 bases from J, with 18 bases in between. Looked up from germline, CDR1 is SGHNT and CDR2 is YENEEA. The CDR3: CASSPGLLIVETQYF. The DNA for the CDR3 is TGTGCCAGCAGCCCGGGACTCCTCATTGTGGAGACCCAGTACTTC.

V usage is TRBV6-6 and J usage is TRBJ1-5; D is possibly TRBD1 (5 bases). The germline V and J ends were trimmed by 5 bases and 6 bases, with 11 bases remaining between them. The CDR3 spans 13 residues. Per germline, CDR1 MNHNY and CDR2 SVGAGI (reference sequence). This chain's CDR3 is CASSPPGIQPQHF. The DNA for the CDR3 is TGTGCCAGCAGTCCCCCAGGGATTCAGCCCCAGCATTTT.